Sequencing of this T cell receptor (beta chain) was carried out in a study of T cells in women clearing cervical HPV infection. Study information: For cases, blood was sampled a median around 150 days after lesion detection, interquartile range about 90 to 210 days. General study results and limits: Combining TCR richness with V gene abundances gave around 0.83 AUC. It is unknown whether associations predate infection; no effector/memory or HPV-specific sorting.

HPV was found by MY09/MY11 PCR and dot-blot genotyping. This table comes from immunoSEQ multiplex PCR, and its TCRdb copy is limited to in-frame clones, with some not included. In all, the sample yields about 30,000 clones. The CDR3 has 14 residues. The germline V gene has CDR1 SEHNR and CDR2 FQNEAQ (reference sequence). With respect to this clone: The antigen is undetermined. From the germline J gene comes the end of the CDR3, since the read stops 3 residues before it.

Material: blood buffy coat. This sequence was found in a woman between 18 and 70 years old with a cervical HPV16 infection that either progressed to CIN3+ or cleared (not recorded which). This chain joins TRBV7-9 and TRBJ1-2; D is ambiguous. CDR3 protein: CASSLSATPRDYTF. CDR3 DNA (partial): TGTGCCAGCAGCTTAAGCGCGACGCCACGCGAC.